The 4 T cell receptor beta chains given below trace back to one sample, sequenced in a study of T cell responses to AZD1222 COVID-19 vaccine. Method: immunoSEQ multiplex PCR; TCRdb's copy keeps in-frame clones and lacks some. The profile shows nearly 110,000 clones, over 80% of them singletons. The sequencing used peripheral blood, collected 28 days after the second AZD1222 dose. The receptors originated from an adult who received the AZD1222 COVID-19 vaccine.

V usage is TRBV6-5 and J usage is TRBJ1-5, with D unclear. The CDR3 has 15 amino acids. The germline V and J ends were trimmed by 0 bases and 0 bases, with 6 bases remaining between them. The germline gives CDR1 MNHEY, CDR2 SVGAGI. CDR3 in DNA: TGTGCCAGCAGTTACTCTCAATATAGCAATCAGCCCCAGCATTTT. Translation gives CASSYSQYSNQPQHF.

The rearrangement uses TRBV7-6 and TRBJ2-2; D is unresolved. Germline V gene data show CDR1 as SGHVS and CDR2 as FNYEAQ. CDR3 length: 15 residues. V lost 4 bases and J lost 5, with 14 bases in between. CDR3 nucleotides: TGTGCCAGCAGCTCAGACGGGTTTCAGACCGGGGAGCTGTTTTTT. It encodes CASSSDGFQTGELFF. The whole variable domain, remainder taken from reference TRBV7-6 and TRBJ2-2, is GAGVSQSPRYKVTKRGQDVALRCDPISGHVSLYWYRQALGQGPEFLTYFNYEAQQDKSGLPNDRFSAERPEGSISTLTIQRTEQRDSAMYRCASSSDGFQTGELFFGEGSRLTVL.

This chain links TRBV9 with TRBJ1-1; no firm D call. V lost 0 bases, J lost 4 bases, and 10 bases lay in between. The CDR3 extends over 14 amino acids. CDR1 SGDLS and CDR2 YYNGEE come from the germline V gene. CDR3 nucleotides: TGTGCCAGCAGCGTAGTGGGTGTGAGCACTGAAGCTTTCTTT. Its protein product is CASSVVGVSTEAFF.

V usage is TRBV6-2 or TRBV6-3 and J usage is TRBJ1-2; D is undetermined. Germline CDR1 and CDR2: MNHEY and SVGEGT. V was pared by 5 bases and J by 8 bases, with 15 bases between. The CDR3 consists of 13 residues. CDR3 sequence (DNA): TGTGCCAGCAGTGATATTGCTATAGACGGCTACACCTTC. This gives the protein CASSDIAIDGYTF.